This T cell receptor beta chain is from a study of T-cell memory formation after mild COVID-19 (dated by TCRdb to about 2021). Study-wide context: TCR sequence clusters from the two donors were largely donor specific. In a couple of donors, T-cell clones that expanded and contracted after mild COVID-19 were followed by sequencing TCRalpha and TCRbeta repertoires longitudinally. The cohort comprised two young, previously healthy adult volunteers, one female and one male. Findings and caveats that apply to the study as a whole: From day 15 to 85, contracting clones showed balanced CD4/CD8 phenotypes, whereas a second wave of clones that expanded from day 15 to 37 leaned towards CD4+. Whether the second-wave clones peaking on day 37 were SARS-CoV-2 specific was not confirmed. Contracting CD4+ clones were found mainly in CM and EM memory subsets, while CD8+ clones were enriched in EMRA. Only a couple of mild cases were covered in the study, and larger cohorts including severe cases with pre-infection samples were considered necessary. Some responding clones were found in pre-infection memory, which suggests that pre-existing cross-reactive memory T cells took part in the SARS-CoV-2 response.

This clonotype occurred a few times. No cognate antigen has been identified for it. Base qualities are not provided; no much larger clone lies one nucleotide away. PBMCs were isolated by Ficoll-Paque density gradient centrifugation. The listed sequencing device is Illumina NovaSeq 6000. Using 5'RACE with constant-segment primers, TCRalpha and TCRbeta cDNA libraries were constructed, with sample barcodes and unique molecular identifiers added in the process. Trizol reagent was used to extract RNA from every sample. Library amplification was performed in two PCR steps, and a second sample barcode and Illumina TruSeq adapters were introduced in the second step. Sequencing of libraries was performed on an Illumina NovaSeq with 2 x 150 bp paired-end reads. In the paper's pipeline: With migec v1.2.7, reads were demultiplexed and then collapsed into UMI-guided consensus sequences. Using mixcr v2.1.11, UMI consensuses were aligned to TRA and TRB V and J templates and then assembled into clonotypes. A clonotype was counted as expanded or contracted only if both edgeR and NoisET called the change significant, with noise models trained on biological replicates. For edgeR calls, a false discovery rate-adjusted p below 0.01 and a log2 fold-change threshold of 1 were applied. As an exploratory analysis of dynamics, PCA with hierarchical clustering was applied to max-normalized trajectories of the 1000 most abundant clonotypes. The CD4 or CD8 phenotype of responding clones was assigned using the separately sequenced CD4+ and CD8+ repertoires. TCRdb ran its own pipeline on the public reads, namely fastp trimming at Q25 and MiXCR clone calling, and kept in-frame beta chains. Each record represents a unique CDR3 protein, reported with the most common genes and DNA among its rows. The V and J calls follow TCRdb's processing rather than the paper's. This sample holds some 86,000 distinct CDR3 sequences; roughly 23% were observed only once. Roughly 41% of the sample belongs to the ten largest clones.

The CDR3 spans 14 residues, from the cysteine through the phenylalanine. Only the CDR3 part of the read is kept: 42 bases, read in frame from the first base. Between the V and J ends, shortened by 3 bases and 5 bases respectively, the junction contains 14 bases. Taken from the germline V gene (reference sequence), the CDR1 and CDR2 loops are SGHNT and YYREEE. The chain employs TRBV5-4 and TRBJ2-5; D gene: possibly TRBD1, on 5 matching bases. The sequencing sample was made of PBMCs or a T cell subset sorted from them (not recorded which). The TCR sequence derives from a young man who had mild COVID-19 (a few samples of this study predate the infection). The sample titles of this study are shuffled in the database, so cell type and time point are left out; the donor was told from shared clones. The DNA is as follows: TGTGCCAGCAGCTGGGGCGAAGGGGTTGAGACCCAGTACTTC. Its translation reads: CASSWGEGVETQYF.